Listed below are T cell receptor beta chains from one sample, sequenced in a study of T cell responses to AZD1222 COVID-19 vaccine. TCRdb's copy holds only in-frame clones and misses some; the assay was immunoSEQ multiplex PCR. The sample contains more than 85,000 clones, nearly 90% of which appear only once. The sample consisted of peripheral blood, taken on day 0 of AZD1222 vaccination. These receptors were taken from an adult in good health. The CDR3 runs from the conserved cysteine through the conserved F or W. Each record gives: D gene, V gene, clone size, J gene, CDR3 DNA, CDR3 protein. D genes are given only for firm matches. A row's size may be missing; if present it is once, few, many or a size class.

d_call: NA
v_call: TRBV6-2/TRBV6-3
clone_size: NA
j_call: TRBJ1-2
cdr3_nt: TGTGCCAGCAGTTACACGGGTGTCAGAGGTGGCTACACCTTC
cdr3_aa: CASSYTGVRGGYTF

d_call: TRBD1
v_call: TRBV27
clone_size: NA
j_call: TRBJ2-7
cdr3_nt: TGTGCCAGCAGTTGGACAGGGGCTTACGAGCAGTACTTC
cdr3_aa: CASSWTGAYEQYF

d_call: TRBD2
v_call: TRBV11-1
clone_size: NA
j_call: TRBJ2-7
cdr3_nt: TGTGCCAGCAGCCCCCGACTAGCGGATTCCTACGAGCAGTACTTC
cdr3_aa: CASSPRLADSYEQYF

d_call: NA
v_call: TRBV6-5
clone_size: NA
j_call: TRBJ1-2
cdr3_nt: TGTGCCAGCAGTGACTCAGGGATCCCTAACTATGGCTACACCTTC
cdr3_aa: CASSDSGIPNYGYTF

d_call: NA
v_call: TRBV7-9
clone_size: NA
j_call: TRBJ1-6
cdr3_nt: TGTGCCAGCAGCTCGAGAAACGACGGGGCCTCCTATAATTCACCCCTCCACTTT
cdr3_aa: CASSSRNDGASYNSPLHF

d_call: TRBD2
v_call: TRBV7-2
clone_size: NA
j_call: TRBJ2-7
cdr3_nt: TGTGCCAGCAGCTTAGAGGCACTAGCGGGGGCGAAATACGAGCAGTACTTC
cdr3_aa: CASSLEALAGAKYEQYF

d_call: NA
v_call: TRBV11-3
clone_size: NA
j_call: TRBJ2-1
cdr3_nt: TGTGCCAGCAGCTTTCAGGGCGGCGATGAGCAGTTCTTC
cdr3_aa: CASSFQGGDEQFF

d_call: NA
v_call: TRBV28
clone_size: NA
j_call: TRBJ2-3
cdr3_nt: TGTGCCAGCAGAGGGTCGCGGGGTTACACAGATACGCAGTATTTT
cdr3_aa: CASRGSRGYTDTQYF

d_call: NA
v_call: TRBV5-1
clone_size: NA
j_call: TRBJ1-1
cdr3_nt: TGCGCCAGCAGCCTCGGCCCGGGGGGGACTGAAGCTTTCTTT
cdr3_aa: CASSLGPGGTEAFF

d_call: NA
v_call: TRBV28
clone_size: NA
j_call: TRBJ1-1
cdr3_nt: TGTGCCAGCAGGTTGACAATTCCGGACACTGAAGCTTTCTTT
cdr3_aa: CASRLTIPDTEAFF

d_call: NA
v_call: TRBV7-2
clone_size: NA
j_call: TRBJ2-7
cdr3_nt: TGTGCCAGCAGCTTAGCGCACAGTTCACCCTACGAGCAGTACTTC
cdr3_aa: CASSLAHSSPYEQYF

d_call: NA
v_call: TRBV19
clone_size: NA
j_call: TRBJ2-5
cdr3_nt: TGTGCCAGTAGTGCGGCAGGGAAAGAAGAGACCCAGTACTTC
cdr3_aa: CASSAAGKEETQYF

d_call: NA
v_call: TRBV9
clone_size: once
j_call: TRBJ1-2
cdr3_nt: TGTGCCAGCAATACACCGGCCGGAGGCTACACCTTC
cdr3_aa: CASNTPAGGYTF

d_call: NA
v_call: TRBV27
clone_size: NA
j_call: TRBJ1-5
cdr3_nt: TGTGCCAGCAGTTTATATCGGGATCAGCCCCAGCATTTT
cdr3_aa: CASSLYRDQPQHF

d_call: TRBD1
v_call: TRBV28
clone_size: NA
j_call: TRBJ1-3
cdr3_nt: TGTGCCAGCAGTCTCCCGGGGACAGGGTTCTCTGGAAACACCATATATTTT
cdr3_aa: CASSLPGTGFSGNTIYF